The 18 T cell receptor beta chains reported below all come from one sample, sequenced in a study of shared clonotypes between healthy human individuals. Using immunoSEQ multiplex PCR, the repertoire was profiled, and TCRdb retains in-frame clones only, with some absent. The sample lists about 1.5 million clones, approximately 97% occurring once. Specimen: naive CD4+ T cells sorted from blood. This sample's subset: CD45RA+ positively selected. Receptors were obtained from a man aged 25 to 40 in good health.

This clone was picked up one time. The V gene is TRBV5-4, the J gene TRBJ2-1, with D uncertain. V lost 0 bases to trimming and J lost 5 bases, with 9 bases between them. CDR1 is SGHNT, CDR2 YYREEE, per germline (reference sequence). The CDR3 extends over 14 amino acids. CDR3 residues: CASSLVQENNEQFF. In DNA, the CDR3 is TGTGCCAGCAGCTTGGTGCAGGAAAACAATGAGCAGTTCTTC.

The chain's CDR3 is CSVGTSLAGELFF. The CDR3 nucleotides read TGCAGCGTTGGTACTAGCTTGGCCGGGGAGCTGTTTTTT. The rearrangement links TRBV29-1 to TRBJ2-2, with D possibly TRBD2 on 6 matching bases. The CDR3 runs to 13 residues. Germline V gives CDR1 SQVTM, CDR2 ANQGSEA. V lost 4 bases and J 6 bases, leaving 12 bases between the germline ends.

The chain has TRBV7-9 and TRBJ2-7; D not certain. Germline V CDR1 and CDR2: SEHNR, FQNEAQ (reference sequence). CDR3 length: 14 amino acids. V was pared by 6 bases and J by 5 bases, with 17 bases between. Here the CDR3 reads CASSEPGGVHEQYF. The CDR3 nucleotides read TGTGCCAGCAGTGAGCCTGGCGGTGTCCACGAGCAGTACTTC.

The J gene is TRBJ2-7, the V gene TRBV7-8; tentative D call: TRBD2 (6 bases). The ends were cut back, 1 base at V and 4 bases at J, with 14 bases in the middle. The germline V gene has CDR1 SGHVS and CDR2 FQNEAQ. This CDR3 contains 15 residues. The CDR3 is CASSLGGGPGYEQYF. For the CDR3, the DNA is TGTGCCAGCAGCTTAGGTGGAGGGCCTGGATACGAGCAGTACTTC.

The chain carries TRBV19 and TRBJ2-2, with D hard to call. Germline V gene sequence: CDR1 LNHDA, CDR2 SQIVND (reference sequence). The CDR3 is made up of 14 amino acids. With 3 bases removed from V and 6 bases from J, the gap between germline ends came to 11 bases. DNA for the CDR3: TGTGCCAGTAGTATTGCCCCAGTGGCCGGGGAGCTGTTTTTT. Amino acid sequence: CASSIAPVAGELFF.

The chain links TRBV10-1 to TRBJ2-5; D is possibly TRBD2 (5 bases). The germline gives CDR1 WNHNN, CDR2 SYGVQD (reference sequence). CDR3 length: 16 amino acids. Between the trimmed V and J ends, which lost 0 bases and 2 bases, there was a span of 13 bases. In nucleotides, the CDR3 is TGCGCCAGCAGTGAGTCGACTCGAGGGTCACAAGAGACCCAGTACTTC. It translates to CASSESTRGSQETQYF.

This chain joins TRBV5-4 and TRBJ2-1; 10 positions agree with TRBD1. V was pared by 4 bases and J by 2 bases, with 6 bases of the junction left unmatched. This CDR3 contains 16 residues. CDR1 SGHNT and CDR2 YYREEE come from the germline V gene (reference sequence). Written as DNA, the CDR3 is TGTGCCAGCAGCCTACCGGGACAGGGGCCCTACAATGAGCAGTTCTTC. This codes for CASSLPGQGPYNEQFF. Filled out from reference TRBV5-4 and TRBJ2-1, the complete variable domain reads ETGVTQSPTHLIKTRGQQVTLRCSSQSGHNTVSWYQQALGQGPQFIFQYYREEENGRGNFPPRFSGLQFPNYSSELNVNALELDDSALYLCASSLPGQGPYNEQFFGPGTRLTVL.

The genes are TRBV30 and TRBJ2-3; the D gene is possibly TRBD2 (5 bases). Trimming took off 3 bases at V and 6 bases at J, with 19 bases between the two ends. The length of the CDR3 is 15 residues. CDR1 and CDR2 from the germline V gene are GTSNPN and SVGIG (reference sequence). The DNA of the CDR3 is TGTGCCTGGAGCTTGGGCTCCAGAGGGAGCGATACGCAGTATTTT. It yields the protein CAWSLGSRGSDTQYF.

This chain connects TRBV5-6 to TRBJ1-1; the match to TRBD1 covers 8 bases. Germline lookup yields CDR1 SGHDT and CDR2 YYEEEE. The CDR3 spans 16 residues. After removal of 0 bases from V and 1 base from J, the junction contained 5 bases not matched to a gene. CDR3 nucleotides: TGTGCCAGCAGCTTGGCACGACAGGGGAAGAACACTGAAGCTTTCTTT. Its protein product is CASSLARQGKNTEAFF.

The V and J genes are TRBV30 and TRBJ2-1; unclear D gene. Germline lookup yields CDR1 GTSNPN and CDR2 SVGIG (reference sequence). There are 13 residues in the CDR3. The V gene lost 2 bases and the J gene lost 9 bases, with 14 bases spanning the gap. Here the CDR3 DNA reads TGTGCCTGGAGTCCGAACCGAAATCCTGAGCAGTTCTTC. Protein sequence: CAWSPNRNPEQFF.

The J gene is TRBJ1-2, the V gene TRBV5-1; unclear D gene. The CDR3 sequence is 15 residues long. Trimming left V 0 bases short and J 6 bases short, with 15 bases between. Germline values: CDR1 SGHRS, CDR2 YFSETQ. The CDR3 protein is CASSLAAREANGYTF. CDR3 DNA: TGCGCCAGCAGCTTGGCCGCCAGAGAAGCCAATGGCTACACCTTC.

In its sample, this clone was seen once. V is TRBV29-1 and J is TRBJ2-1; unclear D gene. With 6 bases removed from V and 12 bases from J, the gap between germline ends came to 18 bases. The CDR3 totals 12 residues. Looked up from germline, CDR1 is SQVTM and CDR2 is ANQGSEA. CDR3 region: CSVVGPLKAQFF. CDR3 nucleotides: TGCAGCGTCGTAGGGCCGCTCAAGGCGCAGTTCTTC.

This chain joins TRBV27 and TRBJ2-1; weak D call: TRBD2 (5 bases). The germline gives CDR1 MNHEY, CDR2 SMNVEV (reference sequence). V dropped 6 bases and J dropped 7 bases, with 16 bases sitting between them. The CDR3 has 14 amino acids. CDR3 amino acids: CASSLQRVGNEQFF. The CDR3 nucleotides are TGTGCCAGCAGCCTTCAGAGGGTGGGGAATGAGCAGTTCTTC.

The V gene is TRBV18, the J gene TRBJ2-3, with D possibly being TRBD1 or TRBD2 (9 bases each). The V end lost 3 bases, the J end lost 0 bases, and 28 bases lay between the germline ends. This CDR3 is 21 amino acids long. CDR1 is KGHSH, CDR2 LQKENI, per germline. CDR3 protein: CASSPSAGGTGTFRSTDTQYF. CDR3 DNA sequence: TGTGCCAGCTCACCGAGCGCGGGGGGGACAGGGACCTTTCGAAGCACAGATACGCAGTATTTT. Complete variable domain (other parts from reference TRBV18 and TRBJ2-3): NAGVMQNPRHLVRRRGQEARLRCSPMKGHSHVYWYRQLPEEGLKFMVYLQKENIIDESGMPKERFSAEFPKEGPSILRIQQVVRGDSAAYFCASSPSAGGTGTFRSTDTQYFGPGTRLTVL.

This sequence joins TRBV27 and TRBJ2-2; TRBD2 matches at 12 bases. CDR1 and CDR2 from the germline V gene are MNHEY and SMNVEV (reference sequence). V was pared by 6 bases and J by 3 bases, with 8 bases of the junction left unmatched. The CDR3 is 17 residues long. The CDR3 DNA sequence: TGTGCCAGCAGCTACTCCGGACTAGCGGGGTACACCGGGGAGCTGTTTTTT. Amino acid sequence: CASSYSGLAGYTGELFF.

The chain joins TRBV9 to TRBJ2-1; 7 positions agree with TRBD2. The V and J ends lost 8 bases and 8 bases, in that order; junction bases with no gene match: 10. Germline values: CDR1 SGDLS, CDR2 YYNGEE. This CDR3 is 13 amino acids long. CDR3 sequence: CASTRSGIHEQFF. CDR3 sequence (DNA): TGTGCCAGTACCAGGAGCGGGATCCATGAGCAGTTCTTC.

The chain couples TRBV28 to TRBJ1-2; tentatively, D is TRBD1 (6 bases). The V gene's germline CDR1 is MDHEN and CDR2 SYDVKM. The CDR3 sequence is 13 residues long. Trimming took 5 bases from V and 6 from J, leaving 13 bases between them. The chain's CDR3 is CASSPAGGDGYTF. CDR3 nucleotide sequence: TGTGCCAGCAGTCCGGCGGGGGGCGATGGCTACACCTTC.

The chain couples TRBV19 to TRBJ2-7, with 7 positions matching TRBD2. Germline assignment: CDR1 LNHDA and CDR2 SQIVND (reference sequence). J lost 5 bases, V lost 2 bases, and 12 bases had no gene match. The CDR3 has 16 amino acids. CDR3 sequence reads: CASSITGGRKGNEQYF. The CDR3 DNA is TGTGCCAGTAGTATAACGGGCGGGAGAAAGGGAAACGAGCAGTACTTC.